This T cell receptor beta chain appears in the sequencing data of a study of CD8+ T cells in alopecia areata. Germline values: CDR1 SQVTM, CDR2 ANQGSEA. V lost 7 bases, J lost 3 bases, and 8 bases stayed unmatched. CDR3 length: 14 amino acids. PBMCs, the starting material, were the source of sorted CD4+ and CD8+ T cells. RNA was isolated and reverse transcribed to cDNA, the sequencing template. The data were produced by immunoSEQ multiplex PCR, yet TCRdb's version contains in-frame clones alone and is incomplete. Among 90,000 to 100,000 clones listed, around 45% were seen once. Broader study findings: Against the mouse data, patients shared TCRs less clearly, possibly for HLA reasons. More clonal than normal scalp was lesional scalp, particularly alopecia totalis/universalis.

A note on this clone: The antigen is undetermined.

The TCR comes from a human donor with alopecia areata. J is TRBJ1-3 and V is TRBV29-1; 8 bases fit TRBD1. Sequenced sample: CD4+ T cells sorted from blood. CDR3 nucleotides: TGCAGCGGGGGGACAGGCCTTAATGGAAACACCATATATTTT. Encoded protein: CSGGTGLNGNTIYF.